The 11 T cell receptor beta chains presented below share a single source sample, sequenced in a study of cytomegalovirus exposure and HLA in healthy donors (dated by TCRdb to 2016 to 2017). The receptor library was made with the immunoSEQ multiplex PCR assay. For the multiplex PCR, a mixture combining 60 forward primers for TCR Vbeta segments and 13 reverse primers for TCR Jbeta segments was used. TCRdb obtained this table from immuneACCESS and retained in-frame rearrangements with V and J assigned. These tables miss some clones; where compared with another copy, unresolved V genes account for less than half of the shortfall, and the remainder is unexplained. In all, the sample holds roughly 220,000 clones, and about 77% of those were seen once. The ten most abundant clones make up roughly 2% of the sample. Sequencing input: PBMCs. All receptors derive from a young woman in good health and CMV-seronegative.

The V gene is TRBV11-3, the J gene TRBJ2-5, with TRBD2 matching over 11 bases. The end of the DNA fits TRBJ2-7 better, so the J call may be wrong. The CDR3 has 17 amino acids. From germline, CDR1 is SGHNT and CDR2 YENEEA. CDR3 region: CASSLRLAGGTSYEQYF. The DNA for the CDR3 is TGTGCCAGCAGCTTACGGCTAGCGGGGGGTACCTCCTACGAGCAGTACTTC.

The gene calls are TRBV6-5 and TRBJ2-7; 10 bases line up with TRBD2. CDR1 and CDR2 (germline): MNHEY, SVGAGI. The CDR3 totals 15 residues. V trimming: 6 bases; J trimming: 3 bases; junction bases outside the gene matches: 8. The CDR3 nucleotides read TGTGCCAGCAGCTGGACTAGCGGACCCAACTACGAGCAGTACTTC. Protein sequence: CASSWTSGPNYEQYF.

This chain uses TRBV2 with TRBJ2-3, with 7 bases aligning to TRBD1. Losses at the gene ends were 6 bases for V and 5 bases for J; bases not matched to a gene: 11. The CDR3 extends over 15 amino acids. Germline V gene lookup returns CDR1 SNHLY and CDR2 FYNNEI. CDR3 amino acids: CASRSRDSMLDTQYF. In DNA form, the CDR3 reads TGTGCCAGCAGGAGCCGGGACAGTATGTTAGATACGCAGTATTTT.

The chain uses TRBV4-1 and TRBJ1-2; no clear D gene. Trimming shortened V by 1 base and J by 0 bases, and 6 bases separated the two germline ends. CDR1 and CDR2 from the germline V gene are MGHRA and YSYEKL. CDR3 length: 14 residues. The CDR3 DNA is TGCGCCAGCAGCCAAGTTCCAGCTAACTATGGCTACACCTTC. Its protein product is CASSQVPANYGYTF.

The rearrangement joins TRBV5-1 to TRBJ2-1; 8 nucleotides line up with TRBD2. J gave up 4 bases and V 3 bases, and 3 bases lay outside the gene matches. There are 14 residues in the CDR3. The V gene's germline CDR1 is SGHRS and CDR2 YFSETQ. The CDR3 DNA sequence: TGCGCCAGCAGCTGGAGCGGGAGTTACAATGAGCAGTTCTTC. Amino acids: CASSWSGSYNEQFF.

This clone was detected a few times. V and J are TRBV4-1 and TRBJ2-2, with D uncertain. Between the trimmed V and J ends, which lost 4 bases and 3 bases, there was a span of 12 bases. This CDR3 comprises 15 residues. CDR1 and CDR2 from the germline V gene are MGHRA and YSYEKL. The CDR3 loop reads CASSPLDPDTGELFF. For the CDR3, the DNA is TGCGCCAGCAGCCCTCTAGATCCCGACACCGGGGAGCTGTTTTTT.

V usage is TRBV30 and J usage is TRBJ1-3; 7 nucleotides agree with TRBD1. The V segment lost 7 bases and the J segment 2 bases; nucleotides outside the gene matches: 11. The CDR3 covers 15 residues. Germline values: CDR1 GTSNPN, CDR2 SVGIG (reference sequence). CDR3 residues: CAYTRGERAGNTIYF. The CDR3 DNA is TGTGCCTACACCAGGGGGGAACGGGCTGGAAACACCATATATTTT.

The rearrangement uses TRBV7-8 and TRBJ2-5; D call uncertain. The CDR3 consists of 12 residues. The germline V and J ends were trimmed by 10 bases and 4 bases, with 13 bases remaining between them. The germline gives CDR1 SGHVS, CDR2 FQNEAQ. The CDR3 is CATLEVRETQYF. The CDR3 bases are TGTGCCACCCTCGAGGTGCGAGAGACCCAGTACTTC.

V and J are TRBV2 and TRBJ2-5, with TRBD2 as a possible D gene (5 bases). V lost 9 bases and J lost 7, with 15 bases in between. Germline CDR1 reads SNHLY; CDR2 reads FYNNEI. The CDR3 is 12 residues long. CDR3 in amino acids: CASGLFAGTQYF. Here the CDR3 DNA reads TGTGCCAGTGGGTTATTCGCGGGGACCCAGTACTTC.

In this sample, this clone turned up many times. V usage is TRBV7-9 and J usage is TRBJ1-1, with 12 bases aligning to TRBD1. Germline V CDR1 and CDR2: SEHNR, FQNEAQ (reference sequence). Losses at the gene ends were 3 bases for V and 1 base for J; bases not matched to a gene: 6. This CDR3 comprises 17 residues. CDR3 in amino acids: CASSLSGQGAGNTEAFF. The DNA of the CDR3 is TGTGCCAGCAGCTTGTCGGGACAGGGGGCAGGGAACACTGAAGCTTTCTTT.

This clone has just one count. This chain connects TRBV2 to TRBJ1-2; D gene unclear. Germline V gene sequence: CDR1 SNHLY, CDR2 FYNNEI. CDR3 length: 15 residues. Deletions cut 2 bases from V and 4 bases from J, with 14 bases between. CDR3 sequence reads: CASSEFGGLGYGYTF. In DNA form, the CDR3 reads TGTGCCAGCAGTGAATTTGGCGGGCTCGGCTATGGCTACACCTTC.